These 5 T cell receptor beta chains originate from one sample sequenced in a study of T-cell memory formation after mild COVID-19. TCRdb re-called the 5' RACE reads with MiXCR, one entry per CDR3 protein. This table holds 300,000 to 400,000 distinct CDR3 sequences, roughly 21% found once. Material for sequencing was PBMCs or a T cell subset sorted from them (not recorded which). Source of these receptors: an adult woman who had mild COVID-19 (a few samples of this study predate the infection). Cell type and time point are not known.

The sample holds many counts of this clonotype. The J gene is TRBJ1-1, the V gene TRBV5-1; D is uncertain. Germline loops: CDR1 SGHRS, CDR2 YFSETQ. CDR3 size: 13 residues. The germline V and J ends were trimmed by 3 bases and 0 bases, with 6 bases remaining between them. The CDR3 nucleotides read TGCGCCAGCAGCTCGGGCATGAACACTGAAGCTTTCTTT. Its translation is CASSSGMNTEAFF.

At least ten counts were recorded for this clonotype. This chain joins TRBV5-1 and TRBJ2-1, with D possibly being TRBD2 (5 bases). Trimming stripped 2 bases from V and 9 bases from J, with 12 bases between. Looked up from germline, CDR1 is SGHRS and CDR2 is YFSETQ. The CDR3 is 13 amino acids. CDR3 nucleotides: TGCGCCAGCAGCTTCCCGGGGTCCGTTGAGCAGTTCTTC. It translates to CASSFPGSVEQFF.

This clonotype was counted a few times. J is TRBJ2-7 and V is TRBV2, with TRBD1 as a possible D gene (6 bases). CDR1 is SNHLY and CDR2 is FYNNEI in the germline V gene. This CDR3 is 15 amino acids long. V was cut by 0 bases and J by 3 bases, with 12 bases left in between. The CDR3 protein is CASSEAEQGIYEQYF. DNA of the CDR3: TGTGCCAGCAGTGAAGCGGAACAGGGAATCTACGAGCAGTACTTC.

The V and J genes are TRBV6-5 and TRBJ1-2, with D possibly matching TRBD1 (6 bases). The germline CDR1 and CDR2 sequences are MNHEY and SVGAGI. CDR3 size: 14 residues. Trimming shortened V by 4 bases and J by 4 bases, and 13 bases separated the two germline ends. CDR3 bases: TGTGCCAGCAGTTCCCCCAGGGGAGTCTATGGCTACACCTTC. Residues: CASSSPRGVYGYTF.

The genes are TRBV7-9 and TRBJ2-5; D ambiguous. The CDR3 covers 13 residues. Trimming stripped 1 base from V and 5 bases from J, with 8 bases between. The germline CDR1 and CDR2 sequences are SEHNR and FQNEAQ (reference sequence). The DNA for the CDR3 is TGTGCCAGCAGCTTAGGGGTCAAGGAGACCCAGTACTTC. Its protein product is CASSLGVKETQYF.